What follows is one T cell receptor beta chain and its context. Its antigen is currently unknown. The data were taken from a study of response to subunit inactivated influenza vaccine. V lost 3 bases to trimming and J lost 8 bases; unmatched junction nucleotides: 7. Germline loops: CDR1 KGHDR, CDR2 SFDVKD. The CDR3 is 15 residues long. One entry per CDR3 protein, called by TCRdb with MiXCR from the RT-PCR reads. The data hold about 500,000 distinct CDR3 sequences, with about 15% observed a single time. Regarding the study as a whole: It was suggested by the authors that few new T cells are recruited by each seasonal influenza vaccination.

The sequence derives from a man aged 50 to 69 who received an inactivated influenza vaccine. The chain couples TRBV24-1 to TRBJ2-3; TRBD1 matches at 10 bases. The specimen comprised CD4+ T cells sorted from PBMCs, sampled 23 to 25 months after vaccination. This chain's CDR3 is CATSDRDRGLGTQYF. Here the CDR3 DNA reads TGTGCCACCAGTGATAGGGACAGGGGATTGGGTACGCAGTATTTT.